This T cell receptor (beta chain) was recovered during a study of cytomegalovirus exposure and HLA in healthy donors. The CDR3 consists of 14 residues. V was cut by 6 bases and J by 3 bases, with 15 bases left in between. CDR1 is SQVTM and CDR2 is ANQGSEA in the germline V gene. The protocol was immunoSEQ multiplex PCR, while the TCRdb copy is restricted to in-frame clones and leaves out a portion. This table has 110,000 or so clones, approximately 91% appearing once. V usage is TRBV29-1 and J usage is TRBJ2-1; possible D gene TRBD2, 5 bases. The sequenced sample was PBMCs. This receptor was obtained from a man between 18 and 29 years old in good health and CMV-seropositive. CDR3 amino acids: CSVGPAGLYNEQFF. The CDR3 coding sequence is TGCAGCGTCGGCCCGGCCGGACTCTACAATGAGCAGTTCTTC.